This TCR beta chain was identified during a study of shared clonotypes between healthy human individuals. The table came from immunoSEQ multiplex PCR; TCRdb's copy has only in-frame clones and leaves some out. This table holds 550,000 to 700,000 clones, around 73% found once. General observations from the study: Blood was the sole source, and tissue repertoires probably differ.

V shed 4 bases and J 4 bases; nucleotides not matched to a gene: 13. Germline values: CDR1 MNHNS, CDR2 SASEGT. The CDR3 is 17 residues long. With regard to this clone: The target antigen is unknown.

The J gene is TRBJ2-5, the V gene TRBV6-1; 9 bases line up with TRBD2. The sequencing input was memory CD4+ T cells sorted from blood. Subset given: CD45RA-negative fraction. The clonotype was recovered from a woman between 25 and 40 years old in good health. Here the CDR3 reads CASSASRRAGGVETQYF. The CDR3 DNA sequence: TGTGCCAGCAGTGCATCAAGAAGAGCGGGAGGCGTAGAGACCCAGTACTTC.